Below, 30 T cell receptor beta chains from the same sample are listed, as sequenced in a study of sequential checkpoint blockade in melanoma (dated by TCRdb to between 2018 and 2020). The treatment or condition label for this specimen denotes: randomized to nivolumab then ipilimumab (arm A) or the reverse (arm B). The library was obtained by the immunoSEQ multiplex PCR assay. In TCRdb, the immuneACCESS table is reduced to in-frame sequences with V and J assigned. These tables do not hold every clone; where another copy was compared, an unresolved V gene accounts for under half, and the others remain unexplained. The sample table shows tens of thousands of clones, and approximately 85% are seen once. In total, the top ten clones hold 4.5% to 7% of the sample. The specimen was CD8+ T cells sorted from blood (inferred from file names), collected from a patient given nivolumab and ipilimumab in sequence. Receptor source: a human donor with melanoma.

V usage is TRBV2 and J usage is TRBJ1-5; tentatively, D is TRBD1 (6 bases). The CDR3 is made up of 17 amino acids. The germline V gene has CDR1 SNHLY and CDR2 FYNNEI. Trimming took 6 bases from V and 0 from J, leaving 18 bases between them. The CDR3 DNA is TGTGCCAGCAGCGATTACTCGACAGGCTATAGCAATCAGCCCCAGCATTTT. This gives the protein CASSDYSTGYSNQPQHF.

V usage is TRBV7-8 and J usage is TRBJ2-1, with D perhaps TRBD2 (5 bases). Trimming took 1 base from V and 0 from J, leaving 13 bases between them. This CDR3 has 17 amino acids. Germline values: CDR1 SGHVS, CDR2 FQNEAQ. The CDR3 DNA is TGTGCCAGCAGCTTAGAACTGGGTGGGAGCTCCTACAATGAGCAGTTCTTC. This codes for CASSLELGGSSYNEQFF.

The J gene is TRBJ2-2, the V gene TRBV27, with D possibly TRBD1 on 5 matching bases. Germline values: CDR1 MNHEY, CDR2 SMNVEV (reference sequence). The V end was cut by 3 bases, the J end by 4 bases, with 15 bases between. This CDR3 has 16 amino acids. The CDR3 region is CASSFPAGLVTGELFF. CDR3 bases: TGTGCCAGCAGTTTTCCCGCAGGGCTGGTCACCGGGGAGCTGTTTTTT.

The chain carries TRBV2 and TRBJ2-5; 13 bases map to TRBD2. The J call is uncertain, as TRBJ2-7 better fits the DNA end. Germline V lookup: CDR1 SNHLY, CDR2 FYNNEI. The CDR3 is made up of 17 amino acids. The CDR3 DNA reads TGTGCCAGCAGTAGGCTAGGACTAGCGGGGGTGTCCTACGAGCAGTACTTC. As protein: CASSRLGLAGVSYEQYF.

The CDR3 protein is CASSLGLAEHNEQFF. The CDR3 DNA reads as TGTGCCAGCAGTTTGGGGCTAGCGGAACACAATGAGCAGTTCTTC. The chain carries TRBV27 and TRBJ2-1; 7 bases line up with TRBD2. The CDR3 has 15 residues. From germline, CDR1 is MNHEY and CDR2 SMNVEV (reference sequence). The junction had 7 bases not matched to a gene; V was cut back by 3 bases and J by 5 bases.

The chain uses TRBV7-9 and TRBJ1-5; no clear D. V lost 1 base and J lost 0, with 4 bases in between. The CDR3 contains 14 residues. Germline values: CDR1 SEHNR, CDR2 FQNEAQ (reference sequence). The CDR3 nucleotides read TGTGCCAGCAGCTTAGGTTATAGCAATCAGCCCCAGCATTTT. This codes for CASSLGYSNQPQHF.

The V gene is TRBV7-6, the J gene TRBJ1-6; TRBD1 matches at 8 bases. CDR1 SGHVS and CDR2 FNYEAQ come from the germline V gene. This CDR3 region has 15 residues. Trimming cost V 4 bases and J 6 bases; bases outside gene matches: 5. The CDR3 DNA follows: TGTGCCAGCAGCTCGGACAGGGCGCCTAATTCACCCCTCCACTTT. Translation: CASSSDRAPNSPLHF.

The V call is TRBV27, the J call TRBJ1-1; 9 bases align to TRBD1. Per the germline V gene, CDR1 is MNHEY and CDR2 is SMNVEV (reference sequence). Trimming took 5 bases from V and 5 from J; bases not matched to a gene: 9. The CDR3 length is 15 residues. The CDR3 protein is CASSQFRTGETEAFF. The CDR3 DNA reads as TGTGCCAGCAGTCAATTTCGGACAGGGGAGACTGAAGCTTTCTTT.

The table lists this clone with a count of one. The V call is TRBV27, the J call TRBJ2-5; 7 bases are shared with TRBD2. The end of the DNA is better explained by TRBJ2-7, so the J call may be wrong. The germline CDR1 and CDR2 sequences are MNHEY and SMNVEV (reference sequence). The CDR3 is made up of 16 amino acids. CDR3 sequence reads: CASSPSEERGSGEQYF. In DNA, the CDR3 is TGTGCCAGCAGTCCCTCCGAGGAGCGGGGATCCGGCGAGCAGTACTTC.

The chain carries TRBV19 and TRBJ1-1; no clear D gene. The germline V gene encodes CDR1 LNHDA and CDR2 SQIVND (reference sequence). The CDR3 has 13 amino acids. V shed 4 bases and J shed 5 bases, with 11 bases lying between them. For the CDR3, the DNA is TGTGCCAGTAGTACCCCGGGAAGAACTGAAGCTTTCTTT. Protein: CASSTPGRTEAFF. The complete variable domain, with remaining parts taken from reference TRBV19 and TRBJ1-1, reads DGGITQSPKYLFRKEGQNVTLSCEQNLNHDAMYWYRQDPGQGLRLIYYSQIVNDFQKGDIAEGYSVSREKKESFPLTVTSAQKNPTAFYLCASSTPGRTEAFFGQGTRLTVV.

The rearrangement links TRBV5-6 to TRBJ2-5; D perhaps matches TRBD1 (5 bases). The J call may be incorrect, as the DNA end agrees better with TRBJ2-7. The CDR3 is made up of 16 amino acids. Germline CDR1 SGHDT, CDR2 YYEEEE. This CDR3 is CASSLSDSYTAYEQYF. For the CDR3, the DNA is TGTGCCAGCAGCTTGTCCGACAGCTACACGGCCTACGAGCAGTACTTC.

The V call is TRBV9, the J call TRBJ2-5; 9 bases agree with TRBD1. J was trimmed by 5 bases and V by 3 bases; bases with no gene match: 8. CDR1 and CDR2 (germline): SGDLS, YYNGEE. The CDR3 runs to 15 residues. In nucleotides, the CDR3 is TGTGCCAGCAGCGAAAATACAGGGGGCGTTGAGACCCAGTACTTC. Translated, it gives CASSENTGGVETQYF.

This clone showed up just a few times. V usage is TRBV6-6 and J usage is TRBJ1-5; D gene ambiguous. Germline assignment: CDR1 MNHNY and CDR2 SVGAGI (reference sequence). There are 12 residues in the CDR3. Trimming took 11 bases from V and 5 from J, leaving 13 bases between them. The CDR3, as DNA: TGTGCCGTGGGCCTTTTGGATCAGCCCCAGCATTTT. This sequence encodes CAVGLLDQPQHF.

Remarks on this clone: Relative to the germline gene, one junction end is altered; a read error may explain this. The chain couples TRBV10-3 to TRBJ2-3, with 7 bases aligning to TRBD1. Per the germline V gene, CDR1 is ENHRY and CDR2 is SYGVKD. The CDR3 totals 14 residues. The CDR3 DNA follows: TGTGCCATCAGTGGACAGGGCCGAACAGATACGCGGTATTTT. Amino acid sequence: CAISGQGRTDTRYF.

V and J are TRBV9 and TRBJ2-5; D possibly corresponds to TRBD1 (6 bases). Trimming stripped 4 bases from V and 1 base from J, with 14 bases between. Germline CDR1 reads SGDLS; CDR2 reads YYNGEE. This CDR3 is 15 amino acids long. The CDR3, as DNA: TGTGCCAGCAGCCCAGGACAGACTATCCAAGAGACCCAGTACTTC. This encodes CASSPGQTIQETQYF.

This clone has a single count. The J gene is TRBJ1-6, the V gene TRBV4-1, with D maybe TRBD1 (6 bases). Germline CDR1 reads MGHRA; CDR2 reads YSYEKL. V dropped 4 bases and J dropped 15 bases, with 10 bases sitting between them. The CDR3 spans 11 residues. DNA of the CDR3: TGCGCCAGCAGCCCGGGACAAGTCCTCCACTTT. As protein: CASSPGQVLHF.

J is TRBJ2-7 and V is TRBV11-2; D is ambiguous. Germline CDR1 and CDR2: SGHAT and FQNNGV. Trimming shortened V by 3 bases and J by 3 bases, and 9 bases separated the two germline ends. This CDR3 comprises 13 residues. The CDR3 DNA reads TGTGCCAGCAGCTTGGGCCCCCACTACGAGCAGTACTTC. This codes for CASSLGPHYEQYF.

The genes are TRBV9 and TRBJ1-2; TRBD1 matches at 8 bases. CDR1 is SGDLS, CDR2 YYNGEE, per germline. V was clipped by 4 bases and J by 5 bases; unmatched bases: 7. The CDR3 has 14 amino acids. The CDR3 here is CASSPQGAVYGYTF. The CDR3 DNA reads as TGTGCCAGCAGCCCTCAGGGGGCCGTATATGGCTACACCTTC.

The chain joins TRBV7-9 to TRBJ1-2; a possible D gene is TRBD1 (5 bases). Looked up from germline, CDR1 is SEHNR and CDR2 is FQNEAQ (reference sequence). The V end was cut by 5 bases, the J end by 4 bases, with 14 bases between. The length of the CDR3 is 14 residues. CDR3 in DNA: TGTGCCAGCAGCCCAGACAGTTCTTTCTATGGCTACACCTTC. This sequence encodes CASSPDSSFYGYTF.

For the CDR3, the DNA is TGTGCCAGCAGTTTATCGGACAGGGGGCATCGTTACGAGCAGTACTTC. It yields the protein CASSLSDRGHRYEQYF. V usage is TRBV28 and J usage is TRBJ2-5; TRBD1 matches 11 bases. The DNA end favors TRBJ2-7, so the J call may be wrong. CDR1 and CDR2 (germline): MDHEN, SYDVKM. This CDR3 comprises 16 residues.

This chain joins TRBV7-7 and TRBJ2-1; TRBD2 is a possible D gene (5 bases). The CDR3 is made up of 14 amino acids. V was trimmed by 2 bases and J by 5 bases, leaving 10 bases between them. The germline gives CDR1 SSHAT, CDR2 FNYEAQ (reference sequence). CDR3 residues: CASSLSPGNNEQFF. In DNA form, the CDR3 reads TGTGCCAGCAGCTTAAGTCCGGGGAACAATGAGCAGTTCTTC.

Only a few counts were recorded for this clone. CDR3 DNA sequence: TGTGCCAGCAGCCAAGAACGACAGGGGATGGCCTACGAGCAGTACTTC. Translation gives CASSQERQGMAYEQYF. This chain links TRBV4-2 with TRBJ2-7; 8 nucleotides match TRBD1. The germline gives CDR1 LGHNA, CDR2 YNFKEQ. Trimming at V came to 0 bases and at J to 2 bases, leaving 6 bases not matched to a gene. There are 16 residues in the CDR3.

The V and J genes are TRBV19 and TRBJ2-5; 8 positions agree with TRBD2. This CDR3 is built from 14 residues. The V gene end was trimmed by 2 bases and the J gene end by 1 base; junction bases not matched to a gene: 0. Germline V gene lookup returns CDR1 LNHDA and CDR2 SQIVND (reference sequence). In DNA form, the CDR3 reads TGTGCCAGTAGTATACGGGGGGGCCAAGAGACCCAGTACTTC. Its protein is CASSIRGGQETQYF.

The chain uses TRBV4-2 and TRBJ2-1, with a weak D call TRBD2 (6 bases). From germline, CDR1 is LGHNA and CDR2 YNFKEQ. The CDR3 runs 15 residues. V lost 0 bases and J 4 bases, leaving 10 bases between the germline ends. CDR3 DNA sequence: TGTGCCAGCAGCCAAGAGTCGGCGGGGTACAATGAGCAGTTCTTC. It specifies CASSQESAGYNEQFF.

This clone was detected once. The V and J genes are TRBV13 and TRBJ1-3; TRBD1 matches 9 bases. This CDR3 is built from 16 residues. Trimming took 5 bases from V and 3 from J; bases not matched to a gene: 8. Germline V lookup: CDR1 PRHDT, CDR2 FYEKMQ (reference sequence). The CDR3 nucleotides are TGTGCCAGCAGCCGGACGGACAGGGGCTTTGGAAACACCATATATTTT. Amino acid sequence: CASSRTDRGFGNTIYF.

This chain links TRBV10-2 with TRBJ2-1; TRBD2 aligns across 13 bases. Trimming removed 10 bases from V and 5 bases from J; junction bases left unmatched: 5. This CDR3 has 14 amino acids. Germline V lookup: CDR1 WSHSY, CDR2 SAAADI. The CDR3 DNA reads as TGCGCCATCGGAACTAGCGGGGGGGACAATGAGCAGTTCTTC. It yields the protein CAIGTSGGDNEQFF.

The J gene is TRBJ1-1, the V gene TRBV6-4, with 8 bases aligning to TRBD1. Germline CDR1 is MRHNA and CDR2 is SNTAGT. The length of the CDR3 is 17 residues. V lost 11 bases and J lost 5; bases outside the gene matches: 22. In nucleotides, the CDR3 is TGTGCCGGGGGGCGTATCGGGACAGGAGGATTGAGGACTGAAGCTTTCTTT. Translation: CAGGRIGTGGLRTEAFF.

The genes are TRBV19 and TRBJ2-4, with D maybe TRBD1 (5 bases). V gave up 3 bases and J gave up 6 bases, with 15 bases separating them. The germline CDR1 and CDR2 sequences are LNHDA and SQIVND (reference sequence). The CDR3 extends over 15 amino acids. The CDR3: CASSIRLGQGNIQYF. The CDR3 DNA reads TGTGCCAGTAGTATTCGGCTGGGCCAGGGAAACATTCAGTACTTC. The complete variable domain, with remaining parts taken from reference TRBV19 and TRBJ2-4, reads DGGITQSPKYLFRKEGQNVTLSCEQNLNHDAMYWYRQDPGQGLRLIYYSQIVNDFQKGDIAEGYSVSREKKESFPLTVTSAQKNPTAFYLCASSIRLGQGNIQYFGAGTRLSVL.

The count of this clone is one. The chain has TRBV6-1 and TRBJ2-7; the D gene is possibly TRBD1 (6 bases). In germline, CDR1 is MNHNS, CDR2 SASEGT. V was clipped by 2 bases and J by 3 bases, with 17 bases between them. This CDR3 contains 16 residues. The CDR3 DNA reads TGTGCCAGCAGTGAAAACATGCAGAGGGGGATCTACGAGCAGTACTTC. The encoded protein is CASSENMQRGIYEQYF.

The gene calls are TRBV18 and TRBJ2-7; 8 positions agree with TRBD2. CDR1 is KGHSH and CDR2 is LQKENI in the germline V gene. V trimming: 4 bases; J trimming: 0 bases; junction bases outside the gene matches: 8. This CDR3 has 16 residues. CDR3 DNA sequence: TGTGCCAGCTCACGACGTCGGGGGGGGCGCTCCTACGAGCAGTACTTC. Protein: CASSRRRGGRSYEQYF.